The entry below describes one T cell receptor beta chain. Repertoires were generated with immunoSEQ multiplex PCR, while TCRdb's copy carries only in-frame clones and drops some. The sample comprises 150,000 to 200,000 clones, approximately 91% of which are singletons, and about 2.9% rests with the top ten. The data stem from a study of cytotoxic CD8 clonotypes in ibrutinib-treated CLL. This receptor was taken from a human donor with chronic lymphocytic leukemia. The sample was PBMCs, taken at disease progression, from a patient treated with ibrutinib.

The CDR3 bases are TGCGCCAGCAGCCTAGGACTAGCGGGAGGCGAGCAGTACTTC. This sequence encodes CASSLGLAGGEQYF. The chain couples TRBV4-3 to TRBJ2-7, with TRBD2 matching 14 bases. V trimming: 4 bases; J trimming: 6 bases; junction bases outside the gene matches: 2. The CDR3 covers 14 residues. Germline V CDR1 and CDR2: LGHNA, YSLEER.